This T cell receptor beta chain was identified in a study of early T cells in non-severe SARS-CoV-2 infection. Whole-study context: RNA in bulk from unsorted whole blood was sequenced, and chains were unpaired. Study results and limitations: VDJdb-based annotation leaned toward anti-spike CD8 responses and missed private and CD4 specificities.

As concerns this clonotype: Its antigen is still unknown.

The library protocol tagged individual cDNA molecules with unique molecular identifiers. MiXCR, run by TCRdb on the 5' RACE reads, gives a single entry per CDR3 protein. The sample consists of tens of thousands of distinct CDR3 sequences, around 12% of them appearing once. CDR3 length: 13 amino acids. The germline CDR1 and CDR2 sequences are SGHTA and FQGNSA. V trimming: 5 bases; J trimming: 10 bases; junction bases outside the gene matches: 6. The input for sequencing was whole blood, taken at baseline. The sequence was collected from an adult who was a healthcare worker with PCR-confirmed SARS-CoV-2 infection or an uninfected control (not recorded which). The chain is built from TRBV7-2 and TRBJ1-4; TRBD1 matches at 8 bases. This chain's CDR3 is CASSLGQGGKLFF. The CDR3 coding sequence is TGTGCCAGCAGCCTTGGACAGGGCGGAAAACTGTTTTTT.